Following are 27 T cell receptor beta chains from one sample sequenced in a study of T cell responses to AZD1222 COVID-19 vaccine. Clones were read by immunoSEQ multiplex PCR, and TCRdb kept only the in-frame ones, dropping some. Among around 130,000 clones listed, approximately 83% were seen once. Source: peripheral blood, taken on day 0 of AZD1222 vaccination. The receptors shown here come from an adult in good health.

The rearrangement joins TRBV7-2 to TRBJ1-3, with D unclear. Germline CDR1 and CDR2: SGHTA and FQGNSA. V gave up 5 bases and J gave up 1 base, with 9 bases separating them. The CDR3 covers 14 residues. The CDR3 protein is CASSNGLSGNTIYF. In DNA, the CDR3 is TGTGCCAGCAGCAACGGATTATCTGGAAACACCATATATTTT.

This chain uses TRBV10-3 with TRBJ1-2; 8 bases are shared with TRBD1. Losses at the gene ends were 3 bases for V and 5 bases for J; bases not matched to a gene: 5. CDR1 is ENHRY, CDR2 SYGVKD, per germline. This CDR3 comprises 14 residues. CDR3 amino acids: CAISDPDRVYGYTF. The CDR3 region has the DNA TGTGCCATCAGTGATCCGGACAGGGTGTATGGCTACACCTTC.

The V and J genes are TRBV19 and TRBJ2-2, with 10 bases identical to TRBD1. V lost 6 bases to trimming and J lost 7 bases; unmatched junction nucleotides: 8. Germline V gene sequence: CDR1 LNHDA, CDR2 SQIVND (reference sequence). The CDR3 totals 15 residues. The CDR3 nucleotides are TGTGCCAGTAGCCGATGGGACAGGGGTGGCGGGGAGCTGTTTTTT. Amino acids: CASSRWDRGGGELFF.

The rearrangement uses TRBV19 and TRBJ2-3, with TRBD1 matching 7 bases. The germline gives CDR1 LNHDA, CDR2 SQIVND (reference sequence). The CDR3 length is 15 residues. With 6 bases clipped from V and 0 bases from J, the junction kept 6 bases outside the gene matches. In DNA, the CDR3 is TGTGCCAGTAGGCGGACAGGTACTAGCACAGATACGCAGTATTTT. Amino acid sequence: CASRRTGTSTDTQYF.

V and J are TRBV28 and TRBJ1-4; D is perhaps TRBD1 (6 bases). The V gene's germline CDR1 is MDHEN and CDR2 SYDVKM. V dropped 8 bases and J dropped 0 bases, with 10 bases sitting between them. This CDR3 contains 14 residues. CDR3 sequence: CASEGGATNEKLFF. The CDR3 bases are TGTGCCAGCGAAGGGGGAGCAACTAATGAAAAACTGTTTTTT. The full variable domain, rest sourced from reference TRBV28 and TRBJ1-4, is DVKVTQSSRYLVKRTGEKVFLECVQDMDHENMFWYRQDPGLGLRLIYFSYDVKMKEKGDIPEGYSVSREKKERFSLILESASTNQTSMYLCASEGGATNEKLFFGSGTQLSVL.

This clone was recorded a few times. The chain employs TRBV10-3 and TRBJ1-1; D is undetermined. V was pared by 2 bases and J by 2 bases, with 3 bases between. The germline V gene encodes CDR1 ENHRY and CDR2 SYGVKD. This CDR3 is 12 amino acids long. The CDR3 is CAISEANTEAFF. CDR3 nucleotides: TGTGCCATCAGTGAGGCCAACACTGAAGCTTTCTTT.

The genes are TRBV6-2 or TRBV6-3 and TRBJ2-3; 10 nucleotides match TRBD2. The junction had 3 bases not matched to a gene; V was cut back by 4 bases and J by 2 bases. The CDR3 contains 15 residues. In germline, CDR1 is MNHEY, CDR2 SVGEGT. The CDR3 DNA sequence: TGTGCCAGCAGTTCCGGACTAGCGGACACAGATACGCAGTATTTT. It yields the protein CASSSGLADTDTQYF.

This clone was seen a few times. This chain joins TRBV11-2 and TRBJ2-7; 13 bases align to TRBD2. V lost 5 bases and J lost 4; bases outside the gene matches: 11. Per the germline V gene, CDR1 is SGHAT and CDR2 is FQNNGV. This CDR3 has 17 amino acids. The CDR3 here is CASSAGLAGESGYEQYF. CDR3 DNA sequence: TGTGCCAGCAGCGCCGGACTAGCGGGAGAAAGTGGGTACGAGCAGTACTTC.

This clone was seen once. The chain uses TRBV12-3 or TRBV12-4 and TRBJ2-7; no firm D call. This CDR3 is 11 amino acids long. Trimming cost V 0 bases and J 6 bases, with 3 bases left between them. The CDR3 DNA reads as TGTGCCAGCAGTTTAGCGGTCGAGCAGTACTTC. Its translation is CASSLAVEQYF.

The rearrangement links TRBV6-1 to TRBJ1-2, with D tentatively TRBD1 (6 bases). The germline V gene has CDR1 MNHNS and CDR2 SASEGT. Trimming pared 2 bases from V and 2 bases from J, leaving 12 bases between. The CDR3 spans 15 residues. The CDR3 sequence: CASSEYLRGNYGYTF. The CDR3 nucleotides read TGTGCCAGCAGTGAATACCTTAGGGGGAACTATGGCTACACCTTC.

The gene calls are TRBV3-1 (or the pseudogene TRBV3-2) and TRBJ2-3; D tentatively reads TRBD1 or TRBD2 (5 bases each). Per germline, CDR1 LGHDT and CDR2 YNNKEL (reference sequence). The V end was cut by 7 bases, the J end by 3 bases, with 14 bases between. This CDR3 region has 14 residues. The CDR3 DNA sequence: TGTGCCAGCACGCCGGGGCCCACGACAGATACGCAGTATTTT. Its translation: CASTPGPTTDTQYF.

The V and J genes are TRBV7-3 and TRBJ2-1, with 14 bases fitting TRBD2. The germline CDR1 and CDR2 sequences are SGHTA and FQGTGA. The trim removed 5 bases at V and 12 bases at J, leaving 6 bases unmatched. This CDR3 is 14 amino acids long. This chain's CDR3 is CASSLGTSGSGQFF. The DNA of the CDR3 is TGTGCCAGCAGCCTTGGGACTAGCGGGAGTGGGCAGTTCTTC.

J is TRBJ2-7 and V is TRBV18, with 7 bases identical to TRBD1. In germline, CDR1 is KGHSH, CDR2 LQKENI. The CDR3 runs to 16 residues. With V trimmed by 4 bases and J by 0 bases, 9 bases remained unmatched. In DNA form, the CDR3 reads TGTGCCAGCTCACACAGGACAGGCCTCAGCTCCTACGAGCAGTACTTC. Translation: CASSHRTGLSSYEQYF.

This chain connects TRBV7-9 to TRBJ1-6, with no clear D. CDR1 is SEHNR, CDR2 FQNEAQ, per germline (reference sequence). This CDR3 region has 13 residues. V was shortened by 8 bases and J by 9 bases, with 14 bases between the two germline ends. Here the CDR3 DNA reads TGTGCCAGCTCATGGAAGGAGAGTTCACCCCTCCACTTT. This translates into CASSWKESSPLHF.

The chain uses TRBV19 and TRBJ2-1; 10 nucleotides agree with TRBD2. The CDR3 is made up of 17 amino acids. Germline V gene data show CDR1 as LNHDA and CDR2 as SQIVND (reference sequence). The V segment lost 6 bases and the J segment 5 bases; nucleotides outside the gene matches: 13. CDR3 nucleotides: TGTGCCAGTAGATCCCCCAGCGGGAGGGCCGGTAACAATGAGCAGTTCTTC. Residues: CASRSPSGRAGNNEQFF.

This clone was seen more than once but under ten times. The V call is TRBV28, the J call TRBJ1-2; weak D call: TRBD1 (6 bases). CDR3 size: 12 residues. Trimming removed 3 bases at V and 8 bases at J, with 10 bases between. CDR1 is MDHEN, CDR2 SYDVKM, per germline. CDR3 nucleotides: TGTGCCAGCAGTTTTAAGGGGGGCGGCTACACCTTC. Its translation: CASSFKGGGYTF.

The chain uses TRBV7-2 and TRBJ2-3; TRBD2 matches at 12 bases. The trim removed 1 base at V and 6 bases at J, leaving 14 bases unmatched. CDR3 size: 19 residues. CDR1 is SGHTA and CDR2 is FQGNSA in the germline V gene. In DNA, the CDR3 is TGTGCCAGCAGCTTAGAACCTTTTGGTCTAGCGGGAGGGCGGGATACGCAGTATTTT. Translated, it gives CASSLEPFGLAGGRDTQYF.

The chain is built from TRBV7-2 and TRBJ2-1; TRBD1 might be the D (5 bases). The CDR3 extends over 14 amino acids. In germline, CDR1 is SGHTA, CDR2 FQGNSA. V was shortened by 7 bases and J by 0 bases, with 10 bases between the two germline ends. CDR3 protein: CASIKGDSYNEQFF. CDR3 DNA sequence: TGTGCCAGCATTAAAGGGGACTCCTACAATGAGCAGTTCTTC. Based on the CDR3 plus reference TRBV7-2 and TRBJ2-1, the full variable domain is GAGVSQSPSNKVTEKGKDVELRCDPISGHTALYWYRQSLGQGLEFLIYFQGNSAPDKSGLPSDRFSAERTGGSVSTLTIQRTQQEDSAVYLCASIKGDSYNEQFFGPGTRLTVL.

The chain recombines TRBV7-2 with TRBJ2-7, with 7 bases matching TRBD2. V dropped 7 bases and J dropped 3; count of bases not matched to a gene: 6. Per germline, CDR1 SGHTA and CDR2 FQGNSA. The CDR3 sequence is 13 residues long. The DNA of the CDR3 is TGTGCCAGCACCTTCCGGGGGGTCTACGAGCAGTACTTC. Translated: CASTFRGVYEQYF. Together with reference TRBV7-2 and TRBJ2-7, the CDR3 gives the full variable domain: GAGVSQSPSNKVTEKGKDVELRCDPISGHTALYWYRQSLGQGLEFLIYFQGNSAPDKSGLPSDRFSAERTGGSVSTLTIQRTQQEDSAVYLCASTFRGVYEQYFGPGTRLTVT.

V is TRBV7-2 and J is TRBJ2-3; TRBD2 agrees at 11 bases. Germline V lookup: CDR1 SGHTA, CDR2 FQGNSA. V shed 5 bases, J shed 5 bases, and the junction held 3 bases outside the gene matches. The CDR3 totals 14 residues. CDR3 nucleotide sequence: TGTGCCAGCAGCCTCGGGACTAGCGGAGATACGCAGTATTTT. This gives the protein CASSLGTSGDTQYF.

CDR3 sequence: CASSVRDNYEQYF. CDR3 DNA: TGTGCCAGCAGCGTTCGGGATAACTACGAGCAGTACTTC. V and J are TRBV9 and TRBJ2-7; D may be TRBD2 (5 bases). CDR1 and CDR2 from the germline V gene are SGDLS and YYNGEE. The CDR3 sequence is 13 residues long. V was clipped by 2 bases and J by 3 bases, with 9 bases between them.

The rearrangement uses TRBV30 and TRBJ2-7; D gene unclear. This CDR3 spans 12 amino acids. The germline CDR1 and CDR2 sequences are GTSNPN and SVGIG (reference sequence). Trimming took 3 bases from V and 2 from J, leaving 8 bases between them. In DNA form, the CDR3 reads TGTGCCTGGAGCGGCACAACCTACGAGCAGTACTTC. Translating it yields CAWSGTTYEQYF.

The rearrangement links TRBV27 to TRBJ2-5; no clear D gene. Trimming left V 4 bases short and J 5 bases short, with 11 bases between. CDR1 is MNHEY and CDR2 is SMNVEV in the germline V gene (reference sequence). This CDR3 is 13 amino acids long. The CDR3 reads CASSSGGLETQYF. For the CDR3, the DNA is TGTGCCAGCAGTTCGGGTGGTCTGGAGACCCAGTACTTC.

The CDR3 loop is CASTAWGNTEAFF. The CDR3 bases are TGTGCCAGCACCGCGTGGGGGAACACTGAAGCTTTCTTT. The J gene is TRBJ1-1, the V gene TRBV12-3 or TRBV12-4, with D hard to call. This CDR3 has 13 residues. V was trimmed by 7 bases and J by 1 base, leaving 10 bases between them.

The genes are TRBV4-1 and TRBJ1-5; no definite D call. Germline CDR1 reads MGHRA; CDR2 reads YSYEKL. The CDR3 contains 16 residues. V shed 4 bases and J shed 4 bases, with 17 bases lying between them. The CDR3 is CASSPLPRDTNQPQHF. In DNA form, the CDR3 reads TGCGCCAGCAGCCCCCTCCCCCGGGATACGAATCAGCCCCAGCATTTT.

This clone was observed once. The rearrangement uses TRBV21-1 and TRBJ1-5; TRBD1, the table's D call, lacks a check against the DNA. TRBV21-1 is designated a pseudogene. This CDR3 is built from 15 residues. CDR3 residues: CASSKVWQGGQPQHF. CDR3 nucleotides: TGTGCCAGCAGCAAAGTCTGGCAGGGGGGTCAGCCCCAGCATTTT.

The chain joins TRBV28 to TRBJ1-1; maybe TRBD1 (6 bases). The V gene lost 9 bases and the J gene lost 1 base, with 15 bases spanning the gap. CDR3 size: 14 residues. Looked up from germline, CDR1 is MDHEN and CDR2 is SYDVKM. CDR3 residues: CASFTGAENTEAFF. CDR3 coding DNA: TGTGCCAGTTTTACGGGGGCAGAGAACACTGAAGCTTTCTTT.